The rows below give T cell receptor beta chains drawn from one sample of a study of spatial heterogeneity in lung cancer. One entry per CDR3 protein, called by TCRdb with MiXCR from the 5' RACE reads. The sample records about 95,000 distinct CDR3 sequences, about 9.4% being singletons. The specimen comprised PBMCs, sampled at surgery. These receptors originate from a male donor with early-stage non-small cell lung cancer. Each CDR3 is given with its conserved first and last residue. Each record gives: J gene, clone size, CDR3 length, D gene, V gene, CDR3 DNA, CDR3 protein. D genes are given only for firm matches. Not all rows give a size; the values are once, few, many and, for expanded clones, a class.

j_gene: TRBJ2-1; abundance: few; len: 18; d_gene: .; v_gene: TRBV10-1; CDR3nt: TGCGCCAGCAGTGATTCGAGCACGCCTCCTGCTTTTTACAATGAGCAGTTCTTC; CDR3aa: CASSDSSTPPAFYNEQFF
j_gene: TRBJ1-4; abundance: many; len: 13; d_gene: .; v_gene: TRBV23-1; CDR3nt: TGCGCCAGCAGTCACCGGGGTGGGGAAAAACTGTTTTTT; CDR3aa: CASSHRGGEKLFF
j_gene: TRBJ2-1; abundance: few; len: 15; d_gene: TRBD2; v_gene: TRBV6-1; CDR3nt: TGTGCCAGCAGTGGGACTAGCGGGAAAAACAATGAGCAGTTCTTC; CDR3aa: CASSGTSGKNNEQFF
j_gene: TRBJ1-2; abundance: .; len: 17; d_gene: TRBD1; v_gene: TRBV6-1; CDR3nt: TGTGCCAGCAGGGAAAGACAGGGGTACTCCCCCGACTATGGCTACACCTTC; CDR3aa: CASRERQGYSPDYGYTF
j_gene: TRBJ2-7; abundance: many; len: 15; d_gene: TRBD2; v_gene: TRBV3-1; CDR3nt: TGTGCCAGCAGCCGAAGGACTAGCGGGAGCACCGAGCAGTACTTC; CDR3aa: CASSRRTSGSTEQYF
j_gene: TRBJ2-2; abundance: few; len: 17; d_gene: TRBD1; v_gene: TRBV9; CDR3nt: TGTGCCAGCAGCGTAGCTGGGAACAGGGGGAACACCGGGGAGCTGTTTTTT; CDR3aa: CASSVAGNRGNTGELFF
j_gene: TRBJ2-2; abundance: few; len: 16; d_gene: TRBD2; v_gene: TRBV4-2; CDR3nt: TGTGCCAGCAGCCAAGAGGGACTAGCGGTCACCGGGGAGCTGTTTTTT; CDR3aa: CASSQEGLAVTGELFF
j_gene: TRBJ2-2; abundance: once; len: 13; d_gene: .; v_gene: TRBV2; CDR3nt: TGTGCCAGCAGTGTCTCCGAGGCCGGGGAGCTGTTTTTT; CDR3aa: CASSVSEAGELFF
j_gene: TRBJ2-3; abundance: .; len: 16; d_gene: .; v_gene: TRBV7-2; CDR3nt: TGTGCCAGCAGCCCAAACCCCGGAGGGGGTACAGATACGCAGTATTTT; CDR3aa: CASSPNPGGGTDTQYF
j_gene: TRBJ1-6; abundance: .; len: 14; d_gene: .; v_gene: TRBV4-3; CDR3nt: TGCGCCAGCAGCCAAGTAACGGGTAATTCACCCCTCCACTTT; CDR3aa: CASSQVTGNSPLHF
j_gene: TRBJ2-5; abundance: .; len: 11; d_gene: .; v_gene: TRBV7-2; CDR3nt: TGTGCCAGCAGCCCCATGGAGACCCAGTACTTC; CDR3aa: CASSPMETQYF
j_gene: TRBJ1-4; abundance: .; len: 14; d_gene: .; v_gene: TRBV15; CDR3nt: TGTGCCACCACCCAGGGTGCAACTAATGAAAAACTGTTTTTT; CDR3aa: CATTQGATNEKLFF
j_gene: TRBJ2-5; abundance: .; len: 12; d_gene: .; v_gene: TRBV10-2; CDR3nt: TGCGCCAGCAGTGCGAGGGGCGAGACCCAGTACTTC; CDR3aa: CASSARGETQYF
j_gene: TRBJ1-1; abundance: many; len: 12; d_gene: .; v_gene: TRBV10-3; CDR3nt: TGTGCCATCAGTGAGGGGTGGACTGAAGCTTTCTTT; CDR3aa: CAISEGWTEAFF
j_gene: TRBJ2-7; abundance: many; len: 14; d_gene: .; v_gene: TRBV12-3/TRBV12-4; CDR3nt: TGTGCCAGCAGTTTCGGGGGACCGAACTACGAGCAGTACTTC; CDR3aa: CASSFGGPNYEQYF
j_gene: TRBJ2-7; abundance: few; len: 14; d_gene: .; v_gene: TRBV20-1; CDR3nt: TGCAGTGCTATAGAGACCGGGAAGAACTACGAGCAGTACTTC; CDR3aa: CSAIETGKNYEQYF
j_gene: TRBJ2-7; abundance: .; len: 14; d_gene: .; v_gene: TRBV5-1; CDR3nt: TGCGCCAGCAGCTGGCAACAGGGACCCTACGAGCAGTACTTC; CDR3aa: CASSWQQGPYEQYF
j_gene: TRBJ2-7; abundance: few; len: 12; d_gene: .; v_gene: TRBV29-1; CDR3nt: TGCAGCGTTGGAAGAGGGGTATACGAGCAGTACTTC; CDR3aa: CSVGRGVYEQYF
j_gene: TRBJ2-4; abundance: many; len: 12; d_gene: .; v_gene: TRBV18; CDR3nt: TGTGCCAGCTCACCACAGGAAAACATTCAGTACTTC; CDR3aa: CASSPQENIQYF
j_gene: TRBJ1-3; abundance: many; len: 14; d_gene: .; v_gene: TRBV2; CDR3nt: TGTGCCAGCCGAGGACAGCTCTCTGGAAACACCATATATTTT; CDR3aa: CASRGQLSGNTIYF
j_gene: TRBJ2-7; abundance: .; len: 13; d_gene: .; v_gene: TRBV7-6; CDR3nt: TGTGCCAGCAGCCAGAGAGAGCTTTACGAGCAGTACTTC; CDR3aa: CASSQRELYEQYF
j_gene: TRBJ1-6; abundance: many; len: 13; d_gene: .; v_gene: TRBV20-1; CDR3nt: TGCAGTGCCAGATCCGCTTATAATTCACCCCTCCACTTT; CDR3aa: CSARSAYNSPLHF
j_gene: TRBJ2-2; abundance: .; len: 12; d_gene: .; v_gene: TRBV3-1; CDR3nt: TGTGCCAGCAGCCACTACACCGGGGAGCTGTTTTTT; CDR3aa: CASSHYTGELFF
j_gene: TRBJ2-3; abundance: .; len: 15; d_gene: .; v_gene: TRBV7-2; CDR3nt: TGTGCCAGCAGCTCAGACGGGGCGGGCACAGATACGCAGTATTTT; CDR3aa: CASSSDGAGTDTQYF
j_gene: TRBJ1-6; abundance: many; len: 14; d_gene: .; v_gene: TRBV7-9; CDR3nt: TGTGCCAGCAGCTTAGGGGCGGGTCTATCACCCCTCCACTTT; CDR3aa: CASSLGAGLSPLHF
j_gene: TRBJ1-6; abundance: few; len: 13; d_gene: .; v_gene: TRBV28; CDR3nt: TGTGCCAGCAGTTTACAGGGGTATTCACCCCTCCACTTT; CDR3aa: CASSLQGYSPLHF
j_gene: TRBJ1-1; abundance: .; len: 14; d_gene: .; v_gene: TRBV5-4; CDR3nt: TGTGCCAGCACTCGGGAGGGGCTGAGCACTGAAGCTTTCTTT; CDR3aa: CASTREGLSTEAFF
j_gene: TRBJ2-6; abundance: few; len: 15; d_gene: TRBD1; v_gene: TRBV5-4; CDR3nt: TGTGCCAGCAGGCCACCGGGACAGAGCCCAGACCTCCTGACTTTC; CDR3aa: CASRPPGQSPDLLTF
j_gene: TRBJ2-7; abundance: many; len: 13; d_gene: TRBD1; v_gene: TRBV5-1; CDR3nt: TGCGCCAGCAGCTATGGGACAGCCTACGAGCAGTACTTC; CDR3aa: CASSYGTAYEQYF
j_gene: TRBJ2-2; abundance: few; len: 14; d_gene: TRBD1; v_gene: TRBV29-1; CDR3nt: TGCAGCGCGAGGACAGGGGGCGCTTCTGGGGAGCTGTTTTTT; CDR3aa: CSARTGGASGELFF
j_gene: TRBJ2-4; abundance: .; len: 12; d_gene: .; v_gene: TRBV29-1; CDR3nt: TGCAGCGTGGCCGACCAAGTAAACATTCAGTACTTC; CDR3aa: CSVADQVNIQYF
j_gene: TRBJ2-5; abundance: few; len: 12; d_gene: .; v_gene: TRBV14; CDR3nt: TGTGCCAGCAGCCAAGTTATCGGGACCCAGTACTTC; CDR3aa: CASSQVIGTQYF
j_gene: TRBJ2-2; abundance: .; len: 14; d_gene: .; v_gene: TRBV5-1; CDR3nt: TGCGCCAGCAGCTTGACAGAGACCACCGGGGAGCTGTTTTTT; CDR3aa: CASSLTETTGELFF
j_gene: TRBJ2-1; abundance: many; len: 15; d_gene: .; v_gene: TRBV20-1; CDR3nt: TGCAGTGCTACACCTTTTGATAGGAGCTACAATGAGCAGTTCTTC; CDR3aa: CSATPFDRSYNEQFF
j_gene: TRBJ2-3; abundance: many; len: 15; d_gene: .; v_gene: TRBV19; CDR3nt: TGTGCCAGTAGGCGCGCCGGCGGCGGGACAGATACGCAGTATTTT; CDR3aa: CASRRAGGGTDTQYF
j_gene: TRBJ2-3; abundance: few; len: 14; d_gene: .; v_gene: TRBV12-3/TRBV12-4; CDR3nt: TGTGCCAGCAGTTTATTTCAGTCCACAGATACGCAGTATTTT; CDR3aa: CASSLFQSTDTQYF
j_gene: TRBJ2-5; abundance: .; len: 15; d_gene: TRBD2; v_gene: TRBV5-1; CDR3nt: TGCGCCAGCAGCTCCCCTAGCGGGGGCCAAGAGACCCAGTACTTC; CDR3aa: CASSSPSGGQETQYF
j_gene: TRBJ2-7; abundance: .; len: 15; d_gene: TRBD1; v_gene: TRBV5-5; CDR3nt: TGTGCCAGCAGCTTGGCTGGGACAGGGAGGAACGAGCAGTACTTC; CDR3aa: CASSLAGTGRNEQYF
j_gene: TRBJ1-3; abundance: many; len: 12; d_gene: .; v_gene: TRBV18; CDR3nt: TGTGCCAGCTCACCATTTGAAAACACCATATATTTT; CDR3aa: CASSPFENTIYF
j_gene: TRBJ2-3; abundance: many; len: 15; d_gene: .; v_gene: TRBV10-2; CDR3nt: TGCGCCAGCAGTGAGTCCAGATCGGGCGCAGATACGCAGTATTTT; CDR3aa: CASSESRSGADTQYF
j_gene: TRBJ2-7; abundance: .; len: 14; d_gene: TRBD1; v_gene: TRBV5-1; CDR3nt: TGCGCCAGCAGCCTCAGGGGGCTTGGGGCCGAGCAGTACTTC; CDR3aa: CASSLRGLGAEQYF
j_gene: TRBJ2-1; abundance: many; len: 16; d_gene: .; v_gene: TRBV27; CDR3nt: TGTGCCAGCAGTCGTCTAACGCGGGATCATTTGAATGAGCAGTTCTTC; CDR3aa: CASSRLTRDHLNEQFF
j_gene: TRBJ1-5; abundance: many; len: 13; d_gene: .; v_gene: TRBV4-3; CDR3nt: TGCGCCAGCAGCCAAGATAGGTATCAGCCCCAGCATTTT; CDR3aa: CASSQDRYQPQHF
j_gene: TRBJ2-7; abundance: .; len: 15; d_gene: TRBD1; v_gene: TRBV5-1; CDR3nt: TGCGCCAGCAGCCTTAGGACAGGGGGCTTCGACGAGCAGTACTTC; CDR3aa: CASSLRTGGFDEQYF
j_gene: TRBJ1-2; abundance: few; len: 12; d_gene: .; v_gene: TRBV2; CDR3nt: TGTGCCAGCAGTAGCGGGACCTATGGCTACACCTTC; CDR3aa: CASSSGTYGYTF
j_gene: TRBJ2-1; abundance: few; len: 15; d_gene: .; v_gene: TRBV15; CDR3nt: TGTGCCACCAGCAGGGGGCTAGCGATTATTTCGGAGCAGTTCTTC; CDR3aa: CATSRGLAIISEQFF
j_gene: TRBJ2-7; abundance: many; len: 16; d_gene: .; v_gene: TRBV4-2; CDR3nt: TGTGCCAGCAGCCAAGACGAGGGGGGCCTCTCCTACGAGCAGTACTTC; CDR3aa: CASSQDEGGLSYEQYF
j_gene: TRBJ1-6; abundance: .; len: 15; d_gene: TRBD1; v_gene: TRBV12-3/TRBV12-4; CDR3nt: TGTGCCAGCAGTCTACGGACAGGAGGTAGCTCACCCCTCCACTTT; CDR3aa: CASSLRTGGSSPLHF
j_gene: TRBJ1-1; abundance: .; len: 13; d_gene: .; v_gene: TRBV7-9; CDR3nt: TGTGCCAGCAGCTTATCCAGTAACACTGAAGCTTTCTTT; CDR3aa: CASSLSSNTEAFF
j_gene: TRBJ2-5; abundance: many; len: 13; d_gene: .; v_gene: TRBV7-3; CDR3nt: TGTGCCAGCAGCCAAGGGGTACAAGAGACCCAGTACTTC; CDR3aa: CASSQGVQETQYF
j_gene: TRBJ1-1; abundance: many; len: 15; d_gene: .; v_gene: TRBV19; CDR3nt: TGTGCCAGTAGTATGCAGGGAGTTGAGAACACTGAAGCTTTCTTT; CDR3aa: CASSMQGVENTEAFF
j_gene: TRBJ2-5; abundance: few; len: 13; d_gene: .; v_gene: TRBV29-1; CDR3nt: TGCAGCGCCGCGGTCAATCAGCAAGAGACCCAGTACTTC; CDR3aa: CSAAVNQQETQYF
j_gene: TRBJ2-1; abundance: few; len: 14; d_gene: .; v_gene: TRBV7-3; CDR3nt: TGTGCCAGCAGTCCCGCGGGTAGGGACAATGAGCAGTTCTTC; CDR3aa: CASSPAGRDNEQFF
j_gene: TRBJ2-3; abundance: few; len: 11; d_gene: .; v_gene: TRBV2; CDR3nt: TGTGCCAGCAGTGACGGGAGTAAGTGGTATTTT; CDR3aa: CASSDGSKWYF
j_gene: TRBJ2-1; abundance: .; len: 15; d_gene: .; v_gene: TRBV9; CDR3nt: TGTGCCAGCAACAAACAGACAGGCTTCTACAATGAGCAGTTCTTC; CDR3aa: CASNKQTGFYNEQFF
j_gene: TRBJ2-3; abundance: many; len: 15; d_gene: TRBD1; v_gene: TRBV27; CDR3nt: TGTGCCAGCAGTCCGACATATACAGGGGCAGATACGCAGTATTTT; CDR3aa: CASSPTYTGADTQYF
j_gene: TRBJ2-5; abundance: many; len: 15; d_gene: .; v_gene: TRBV20-1; CDR3nt: TGCAGTGCTCCGTATCGGGACTCGAGACAAGAGACCCAGTACTTC; CDR3aa: CSAPYRDSRQETQYF
j_gene: TRBJ1-2; abundance: many; len: 11; d_gene: .; v_gene: TRBV29-1; CDR3nt: TGCAGCGTTGAGTCTAACTATGGCTACACCTTC; CDR3aa: CSVESNYGYTF